A single sample gave rise to the 21 T cell receptor beta chains below, sequenced in a study of human T cells and chemical hapten exposure (dated by TCRdb to about 2021). The time point label corresponds to: pre-sensitization, week 0. This specimen's treatment or condition label, interpreted: therapeutic diphenylcyclopropenone sensitization with weekly scalp DPC. Libraries were made using RACE. The sequencing machine was a NextSeq 500. TCRdb took the public reads, trimmed them with fastp at Q25, ran MiXCR for clone calling and kept in-frame beta chains. Identical CDR3 protein sequences are pooled into one entry, listed with their most common genes and DNA. Within this sample are around 260,000 distinct CDR3 sequences, with 7% to 10% of them counted one time only. The ten top clones hold under 2.5% of the sample. This material consisted of whole blood, taken in connection with sensitization to the hapten diphenylcyclopropenone (DPC). These TCRs come from a woman aged 40 to 55 with alopecia areata. Some clones in this sample may be carry-over from other donors' samples.

This clonotype was picked up a small number of times. This chain connects TRBV6-5 to TRBJ1-2; 8 positions match TRBD1. V shed 5 bases, J shed 4 bases, and the junction held 9 bases outside the gene matches. The CDR3 consists of 15 residues. Germline values: CDR1 MNHEY, CDR2 SVGAGI. The CDR3 region is CASSLQGGVPYGYTF. CDR3 nucleotide sequence: TGTGCCAGCAGTCTACAGGGGGGGGTACCCTATGGCTACACCTTC.

A few counts support this clonotype. The chain is built from TRBV28 and TRBJ2-2; TRBD1 agrees at 7 bases. The CDR3 has 14 amino acids. Trimming at V came to 11 bases and at J to 1 base, leaving 7 bases not matched to a gene. Germline assignment: CDR1 MDHEN and CDR2 SYDVKM. The CDR3 is CALRGHGNTGELFF. The DNA of the CDR3 is TGTGCCCTTAGGGGGCATGGGAACACCGGGGAGCTGTTTTTT.

This clonotype was observed a handful of times. The chain has TRBV27 and TRBJ1-6, with D unresolved. Trimming took 6 bases from V and 2 from J, leaving 11 bases between them. The CDR3 has 15 residues. Germline CDR1 is MNHEY and CDR2 is SMNVEV (reference sequence). The CDR3 loop is CASRPRYTYNSPLHF. CDR3 nucleotide sequence: TGTGCCAGCAGACCCCGGTACACCTATAATTCACCCCTCCACTTT.

This rearrangement joins TRBV24-1 to TRBJ2-1; 9 bases are a match to TRBD2. Germline CDR1 is KGHDR and CDR2 is SFDVKD. This CDR3 is built from 16 residues. The J segment lost 0 bases and the V segment lost 4 bases, leaving 3 bases of the junction unmatched. CDR3 amino acids: CATSDGLASSYNEQFF. The CDR3 coding sequence is TGTGCCACCAGTGACGGACTAGCGAGCTCCTACAATGAGCAGTTCTTC.

V and J are TRBV29-1 and TRBJ1-1; no reliable D call. V was trimmed by 5 bases and J by 6 bases, leaving 10 bases between them. CDR1 is SQVTM and CDR2 is ANQGSEA in the germline V gene. CDR3 length equals 11 residues. DNA for the CDR3: TGCAGCGTTTTTGACCTTCCTGAAGCTTTCTTT. Its protein is CSVFDLPEAFF.

This clonotype came up many times. This chain links TRBV6-2 or TRBV6-3 with TRBJ2-3; D unclear. The CDR3 is made up of 12 amino acids. From germline, CDR1 is MNHEY and CDR2 SVGEGT. The germline V and J ends were trimmed by 5 bases and 8 bases, with 11 bases remaining between them. The CDR3 sequence: CASSPRPPTQYF. Written as DNA, the CDR3 is TGTGCCAGCAGTCCCCGACCCCCTACGCAGTATTTT.

This clonotype was observed a handful of times. The genes are TRBV11-2 and TRBJ2-1, with TRBD2 as a possible D gene (6 bases). The V and J ends lost 1 base and 4 bases respectively, with 14 bases between them. Germline V gene lookup returns CDR1 SGHAT and CDR2 FQNNGV. The CDR3 extends over 16 amino acids. The CDR3 DNA sequence: TGTGCCAGCAGCTTAGCCGGTAGCGGCGTATACAATGAGCAGTTCTTC. It specifies CASSLAGSGVYNEQFF.

This clonotype was seen a handful of times. The gene calls are TRBV29-1 and TRBJ2-7; no firm D call. The CDR3 totals 12 residues. V was clipped by 7 bases and J by 2 bases, with 12 bases between them. Germline V gene sequence: CDR1 SQVTM, CDR2 ANQGSEA. The DNA of the CDR3 is TGCAGCGGCATGACACCCACCTACGAGCAGTACTTC. It codes for CSGMTPTYEQYF.

The chain recombines TRBV9 with TRBJ2-1; possible D gene TRBD2, 5 bases. V lost 0 bases and J 1 base, leaving 11 bases between the germline ends. Looked up from germline, CDR1 is SGDLS and CDR2 is YYNGEE. The CDR3 extends over 16 amino acids. CDR3 nucleotide sequence: TGTGCCAGCAGCGTAGACGGGCGGGCGTCCTACAATGAGCAGTTCTTC. Protein product: CASSVDGRASYNEQFF.

This chain links TRBV12-3 or TRBV12-4 with TRBJ1-2; tentative D call: TRBD1 (6 bases). Deletions cut 5 bases from V and 8 bases from J, with 15 bases between. CDR3 size: 13 residues. The CDR3 region has the DNA TGTGCCAGCAGTCCTGGGACAACTCAAGGCTACACCTTC. Amino acids: CASSPGTTQGYTF.

The chain links TRBV2 to TRBJ1-1; 7 positions match TRBD1. CDR1 SNHLY and CDR2 FYNNEI come from the germline V gene. The CDR3 has 15 residues. Losses at the gene ends were 2 bases for V and 9 bases for J; bases not matched to a gene: 12. The CDR3 coding sequence is TGTGCCAGCAGTGAACAAGGGGGCGGGGCGCTGAAAGCTTTCTTT. Its protein product is CASSEQGGGALKAFF. Full variable domain (remainder filled in from reference TRBV2 and TRBJ1-1): EPEVTQTPSHQVTQMGQEVILRCVPISNHLYFYWYRQILGQKVEFLVSFYNNEISEKSEIFDDQFSVERPDGSNFTLKIRSTKLEDSAMYFCASSEQGGGALKAFFGQGTRLTVV.

This clonotype came up a few times. This chain connects TRBV2 to TRBJ2-7, with D possibly TRBD2 on 5 matching bases. This CDR3 has 13 residues. Germline V gene lookup returns CDR1 SNHLY and CDR2 FYNNEI. The ends were cut back, 8 bases at V and 1 base at J, with 12 bases in the middle. The CDR3 is CASQLVPSYEQYF. The DNA of the CDR3 is TGTGCCAGCCAACTAGTGCCGTCCTACGAGCAGTACTTC.

The chain is built from TRBV24-1 and TRBJ1-2, with D possibly TRBD1 on 5 matching bases. Germline-derived CDR1 and CDR2 are KGHDR and SFDVKD. The V gene lost 3 bases and the J gene lost 4 bases, with 11 bases spanning the gap. This CDR3 region has 14 residues. The chain's CDR3 is CATSDHPGGYGYTF. In DNA, the CDR3 is TGTGCCACCAGTGATCATCCCGGGGGCTATGGCTACACCTTC.

The chain joins TRBV19 to TRBJ2-7, with 7 nucleotides matching TRBD1. The germline CDR1 and CDR2 sequences are LNHDA and SQIVND (reference sequence). V gave up 4 bases and J gave up 3 bases; unmatched junction bases: 9. This CDR3 spans 15 amino acids. CDR3 in amino acids: CASSRTRDSRYEQYF. CDR3 DNA: TGTGCCAGTAGTAGGACCCGGGACAGCCGCTACGAGCAGTACTTC.

This sequence joins TRBV5-1 and TRBJ1-1, with D hard to call. The CDR3 consists of 13 residues. Per germline, CDR1 SGHRS and CDR2 YFSETQ. Trimming left V 2 bases short and J 3 bases short, with 8 bases between. The CDR3 protein is CASSFKRDTEAFF. CDR3 in DNA: TGCGCCAGCAGCTTTAAAAGGGACACTGAAGCTTTCTTT.

There are a few counts of this clonotype. The V call is TRBV20-1, the J call TRBJ1-5; TRBD1 is a possible D gene (5 bases). Germline CDR1 DFQATT, CDR2 SNEGSKA (reference sequence). CDR3 size: 15 residues. Trimming left V 6 bases short and J 0 bases short, with 15 bases between. The CDR3 sequence is CSAPFPGISNQPQHF. CDR3 DNA: TGCAGTGCACCCTTTCCAGGGATTAGCAATCAGCCCCAGCATTTT.

This clonotype has just a few counts. V is TRBV6-6 and J is TRBJ2-7, with a possible D match to TRBD2 (6 bases). Trimming left V 8 bases short and J 10 bases short, with 21 bases between. Germline loops: CDR1 MNHNY, CDR2 SVGAGI (reference sequence). There are 13 residues in the CDR3. The DNA for the CDR3 is TGTGCCAGCCAACCGGGCCGGGGCGGGGCCCAGTACTTC. It encodes CASQPGRGGAQYF.

This clonotype was found a few times. The genes are TRBV12-3 or TRBV12-4 and TRBJ1-5, with no clear D. V was clipped by 6 bases and J by 0 bases, with 9 bases between them. This CDR3 contains 14 residues. The CDR3 coding sequence is TGTGCCAGCAGCAAGTCTGATAGCAATCAGCCCCAGCATTTT. It encodes CASSKSDSNQPQHF.

This chain joins TRBV20-1 and TRBJ2-1; possible D gene TRBD2, 5 bases. V lost 1 base to trimming and J lost 6 bases, with 16 bases between them. Germline V gene lookup returns CDR1 DFQATT and CDR2 SNEGSKA (reference sequence). The CDR3 is 15 residues long. CDR3: CSARGAGGSLNEQFF. DNA of the CDR3: TGCAGTGCTAGAGGGGCGGGCGGGTCCCTCAATGAGCAGTTCTTC.

This clonotype was seen a handful of times. The gene calls are TRBV6-2 or TRBV6-3 and TRBJ1-5; 9 nucleotides line up with TRBD1. The CDR3 covers 14 residues. The trim removed 7 bases at V and 7 bases at J, leaving 8 bases unmatched. Germline values: CDR1 MNHEY, CDR2 SVGEGT. This CDR3 is CASTPDRGGQPQHF. The CDR3 coding sequence is TGTGCCAGCACCCCGGACAGGGGTGGGCAGCCCCAGCATTTT.

V usage is TRBV18 and J usage is TRBJ2-3, with D tentatively TRBD1 (6 bases). The V gene's germline CDR1 is KGHSH and CDR2 LQKENI. Trimming left V 1 base short and J 3 bases short, with 14 bases between. This CDR3 spans 16 amino acids. In nucleotides, the CDR3 is TGTGCCAGCTCACCACGACGGTCACAGGGAACAGATACGCAGTATTTT. Translated: CASSPRRSQGTDTQYF.